This T cell receptor (beta chain) was profiled in a study of human T cells and chemical hapten exposure. For the study at large: After 6 days, upper back 0.01% DPC patch tests were scored. Alopecia areata, totalis or universalis affected patients who were mostly female.

One entry per CDR3 protein, called by TCRdb with MiXCR from the RACE reads. This table has some 53,000 distinct CDR3 sequences, roughly 11% appearing once. This clonotype was observed a handful of times. The antigen is unknown. The V and J ends lost 4 bases and 7 bases respectively, with 7 bases between them. The length of the CDR3 is 12 residues. Germline CDR1 reads LGHDT; CDR2 reads YNNKEL (reference sequence). Specified time point: patch test 1, 2 weeks after DPC sensitization. As to treatment: therapeutic diphenylcyclopropenone sensitization with weekly scalp DPC. Total RNA extraction was carried out from unfractionated whole blood. General study results and limits: DPC sensitization left the count of TCRs above 1 in 1000 unchanged. It should be noted that donors had alopecia, so their immune response may differ from healthy people's.

V usage is TRBV3-1 and J usage is TRBJ2-2; D call uncertain. Sequenced material: whole blood, taken in connection with sensitization to the hapten diphenylcyclopropenone (DPC). This receptor was taken from a middle-aged woman with alopecia areata. Some clones in this sample may be carry-over from other donors' samples. The CDR3 region is CASSPTGGELFF. For the CDR3, the DNA is TGTGCCAGCAGCCCCACCGGCGGGGAGCTGTTTTTT.